A selection of T cell receptor beta chains follows, all from one sample in a study of blood T cell repertoires in COVID-19. Sequenced by immunoSEQ multiplex PCR; TCRdb stores in-frame clones only, minus some. There are tens of thousands of clones in the sample; more than 80% occur only once, and 5.5% to 8.5% lies in the top ten. The source material was peripheral blood. Source of these receptors: an elderly woman with active COVID-19. Both conserved end residues are part of each CDR3. D genes are given only for firm matches. Size is stated for part of the rows, as once, few or many counts, or as a class when the clone is expanded.

>TRBV6-6|.|.|TRBJ1-5
TGTGCCAGCAAAGGGGTTCTACAGCCCCAGCATTTT
CASKGVLQPQHF
>TRBV20-1|.|.|TRBJ1-1
TGCAGTGCTAGTCGACAAACTGAAGCTTTCTTT
CSASRQTEAFF
>TRBV28|.|TRBD2|TRBJ2-1
TGTGCCAGCAGTTTGCCGGGACTAGCGTCCAATGAGCAGTTCTTC
CASSLPGLASNEQFF
>TRBV10-2|.|TRBD2|TRBJ2-3
TGCGCCAGCAGCACTAGCGGGAGAACAGATACGCAGTATTTT
CASSTSGRTDTQYF
>TRBV5-5|.|.|TRBJ1-2
TGTGCCAGCAGCTTCAAGATTAGGCAGGGCGGCTATGGCTACACCTTC
CASSFKIRQGGYGYTF
>TRBV2|once|.|TRBJ2-3
TGTGCCAGCAGCGAAACCCCCGAGTTGGATACGCAGTATTTT
CASSETPELDTQYF
>TRBV5-6|.|TRBD1|TRBJ1-2
TGTGCCAGCAGCAAACAGGGGGTGTATGGCTACACCTTC
CASSKQGVYGYTF
>TRBV28|.|.|TRBJ2-5
TGTGCCAGCAGTACTTACTCGGAAGAGACCCAGTACTTC
CASSTYSEETQYF
>TRBV4-3|.|.|TRBJ1-3
TGCGCCAGCAGCCAAGATAGTCAGGGATACACCATATATTTT
CASSQDSQGYTIYF
>TRBV28|.|TRBD2|TRBJ2-5
TGTGCCAGCAGTTTAAGGCTAGCGGGAGCCGGAGAGACCCAGTACTTC
CASSLRLAGAGETQYF
>TRBV5-6|once|.|TRBJ1-1
TGTGCCAGCAGCCCAGGACGGGGAGCGGCTTTCTTT
CASSPGRGAAFF
>TRBV7-2|.|TRBD2|TRBJ2-5
TGTGCCAGCAGCTTAGCCCCTAGACTAGCGGGAGAGACCCAGTACTTC
CASSLAPRLAGETQYF
>TRBV2|.|TRBD2|TRBJ2-1
TGTGCCAGCAGTGTATTGCTAGCGGCGGAGCAGTTCTTC
CASSVLLAAEQFF
>TRBV7-9|.|.|TRBJ2-7
TGTGCCAGCAGCGCCGCAGCGTCGGATTATTACGAGCAGTACTTC
CASSAAASDYYEQYF
>TRBV5-1|.|TRBD2|TRBJ2-1
TGCGCCAGCAGCTTGGGGGTCGGGAGGGCCGAAAATGAGCAGTTCTTC
CASSLGVGRAENEQFF
>TRBV28|.|TRBD1|TRBJ2-3
TGTGCCAGCAGACCCAGGGGGCACGCAGATACGCAGTATTTT
CASRPRGHADTQYF
>TRBV5-1|.|.|TRBJ2-7
TGCGCCAGCAGTTACGGGTCCGCCGGCGAGCAGTACTTC
CASSYGSAGEQYF
>TRBV15|once|TRBD2|TRBJ2-1
TGTGCCACCAGCAGAGATCTACTAGCGGGACCGAATGAGCAGTTCTTC
CATSRDLLAGPNEQFF
>TRBV5-1|.|TRBD1|TRBJ2-7
TGCGCCAGCAGCCGGAGAGGGGGCCAAACCTACGAGCAGTACTTC
CASSRRGGQTYEQYF
>TRBV5-6|.|TRBD1|TRBJ2-6
TGTGCCACGGGGCGGGGACAGGGAGTATTCGGGGCCAACGTCCTGACTTTC
CATGRGQGVFGANVLTF
>TRBV19|once|.|TRBJ2-2
TGCGGGACTCAGAACACCGGGGAGCTGTTTTTT
CGTQNTGELFF
>TRBV3-1/TRBV3-2|few|TRBD1|TRBJ2-5
TGTGCCAGCAGCCTGGACAGGGGTGCGTCGGAGACCCAGTACTTC
CASSLDRGASETQYF